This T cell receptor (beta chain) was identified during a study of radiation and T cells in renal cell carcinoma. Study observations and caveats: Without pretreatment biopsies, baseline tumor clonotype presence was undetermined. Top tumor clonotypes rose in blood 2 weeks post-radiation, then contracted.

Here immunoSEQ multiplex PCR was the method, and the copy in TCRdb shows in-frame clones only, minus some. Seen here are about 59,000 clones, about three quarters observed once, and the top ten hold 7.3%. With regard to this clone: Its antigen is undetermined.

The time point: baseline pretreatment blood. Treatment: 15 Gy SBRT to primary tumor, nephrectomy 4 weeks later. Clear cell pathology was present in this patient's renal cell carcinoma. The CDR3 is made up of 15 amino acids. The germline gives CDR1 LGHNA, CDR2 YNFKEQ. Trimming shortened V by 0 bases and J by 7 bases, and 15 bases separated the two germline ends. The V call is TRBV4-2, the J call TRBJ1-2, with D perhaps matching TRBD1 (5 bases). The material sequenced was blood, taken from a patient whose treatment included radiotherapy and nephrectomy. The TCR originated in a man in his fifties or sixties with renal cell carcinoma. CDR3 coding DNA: TGTGCCAGCAGCCAAGAATCAGGGCAGGCCGGTGGCTACACCTTC. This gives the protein CASSQESGQAGGYTF.